One and the same sample provided the 12 T cell receptor beta chains below, sequenced in a study of cytomegalovirus exposure and HLA in healthy donors. With 60 Vbeta and 13 Jbeta primers, the PCR was carried out. Method: immunoSEQ multiplex PCR; TCRdb's copy keeps in-frame clones and lacks some. The sample consists of 35,000 to 55,000 clones, about 60% of them appearing once. What was sequenced was PBMCs. The receptors here all came from a man in his 60s in good health and CMV-seropositive.

CDR3 sequence reads: CASSPRQGLDTQYF. CDR3 bases: TGTGCCAGCAGCCCAAGACAGGGGTTAGATACGCAGTATTTT. J is TRBJ2-3 and V is TRBV9, with 8 bases matching TRBD1. Germline trimming cut 4 bases from V and 5 bases from J; bases unmatched to any gene: 6. Germline assignment: CDR1 SGDLS and CDR2 YYNGEE. This CDR3 comprises 14 residues.

This clone was seen once. The V and J genes are TRBV9 and TRBJ2-7; 10 bases are shared with TRBD1. J gave up 0 bases and V 0 bases, and 6 bases lay outside the gene matches. Germline V gene sequence: CDR1 SGDLS, CDR2 YYNGEE. This CDR3 region has 17 residues. The CDR3 reads CASSVAPTGGSSYEQYF. The CDR3 DNA is TGTGCCAGCAGCGTAGCCCCGACAGGGGGCAGCTCCTACGAGCAGTACTTC.

The chain carries TRBV9 and TRBJ2-1; 7 nucleotides align to TRBD2. The V gene end was trimmed by 0 bases and the J gene end by 7 bases; junction bases not matched to a gene: 10. In germline, CDR1 is SGDLS, CDR2 YYNGEE. The CDR3 length is 16 residues. CDR3 loop: CASSVDAREMLNEQFF. The CDR3 DNA follows: TGTGCCAGCAGCGTAGATGCGCGGGAGATGCTAAATGAGCAGTTCTTC.

The CDR3 here is CAWRTSGGPDTQYF. The CDR3 DNA reads TGTGCCTGGAGGACTAGCGGGGGGCCAGATACGCAGTATTTT. V usage is TRBV30 and J usage is TRBJ2-3; TRBD2 matches 13 bases. Trimming removed 3 bases from V and 4 bases from J; junction bases left unmatched: 1. Per germline, CDR1 GTSNPN and CDR2 SVGIG (reference sequence). CDR3 length: 14 amino acids.

This sequence joins TRBV5-6 and TRBJ2-7; tentatively, D is TRBD1 (5 bases). The CDR3 sequence is 14 residues long. The ends were cut back, 1 base at V and 7 bases at J, with 15 bases in the middle. Germline V gene sequence: CDR1 SGHDT, CDR2 YYEEEE. The CDR3 loop reads CASSLNRQFGEQYF. Written as DNA, the CDR3 is TGTGCCAGCAGCTTGAACAGACAGTTTGGGGAGCAGTACTTC.

The gene calls are TRBV5-6 and TRBJ1-2; 11 bases agree with TRBD1. Germline trimming cut 0 bases from V and 7 bases from J; bases unmatched to any gene: 11. This CDR3 comprises 17 residues. Germline CDR1 reads SGHDT; CDR2 reads YYEEEE. The CDR3: CASSLGGTGGLYSGYTF. CDR3 bases: TGTGCCAGCAGCTTGGGCGGGACAGGGGGTTTGTACTCTGGCTACACCTTC.

The chain has TRBV7-3 and TRBJ2-5; the D is unclear. Between the trimmed V and J ends, which lost 2 bases and 2 bases, there was a span of 6 bases. This CDR3 has 13 residues. CDR1 is SGHTA, CDR2 FQGTGA, per germline. The DNA for the CDR3 is TGTGCCAGCAGCTTAGCGGATCAAGAGACCCAGTACTTC. Residues: CASSLADQETQYF.

This clone has only a few counts. The chain joins TRBV7-2 to TRBJ2-7, with 9 bases matching TRBD1. Trimming took 4 bases from V and 4 from J; bases not matched to a gene: 8. The CDR3 totals 15 residues. Germline CDR1 reads SGHTA; CDR2 reads FQGNSA. This CDR3 is CASSSTGTGLYEQYF. The CDR3 DNA sequence: TGTGCCAGCAGCTCCACCGGGACAGGGTTGTACGAGCAGTACTTC.

This clone has just a few counts. The J gene is TRBJ2-2, the V gene TRBV7-6, with D perhaps matching TRBD1 (6 bases). Germline-derived CDR1 and CDR2 are SGHVS and FNYEAQ. Trimming stripped 5 bases from V and 8 bases from J, with 12 bases between. CDR3 size: 13 residues. DNA for the CDR3: TGTGCCAGCAGCCACAGGGTCCCGGGGGAGCTGTTTTTT. Translation: CASSHRVPGELFF.

This rearrangement joins TRBV27 to TRBJ2-1; possible D gene TRBD2, 6 bases. The CDR3 sequence is 15 residues long. CDR1 is MNHEY, CDR2 SMNVEV, per germline (reference sequence). V shed 6 bases and J shed 0 bases, with 12 bases lying between them. This CDR3 reads CASRLGGSSYNEQFF. The CDR3 DNA reads TGTGCCAGCAGACTCGGGGGAAGCTCCTACAATGAGCAGTTCTTC.

The chain's CDR3 is CASSVAGTRRETQYF. The CDR3 coding sequence is TGTGCCAGCAGCGTAGCTGGGACACGCAGGGAGACCCAGTACTTC. The chain has TRBV9 and TRBJ2-5, with D maybe TRBD1 (6 bases). Trimming left V 0 bases short and J 5 bases short, with 14 bases between. From germline, CDR1 is SGDLS and CDR2 YYNGEE. The CDR3 spans 15 residues.

This clone was picked up a small number of times. The chain carries TRBV2 and TRBJ2-7; TRBD2 might be the D (5 bases). With 4 bases removed from V and 2 bases from J, the gap between germline ends came to 9 bases. CDR3 length equals 13 residues. The V gene's germline CDR1 is SNHLY and CDR2 FYNNEI. The CDR3 DNA follows: TGTGCCAGCAGTGGCGGGTTGCCCTACGAGCAGTACTTC. It encodes CASSGGLPYEQYF.